These 21 T cell receptor beta chains were sequenced from one sample in a study of shared clonotypes between healthy human individuals. Only in-frame clones appear in the TCRdb table, and some are missing; sequencing was by immunoSEQ multiplex PCR. The sample holds roughly 2.1 million clones; 90% to 95% are singletons and the top ten take 1.5% to 2%. CD45RO-negative, CCR7-selected cells formed the naive CD8 fraction, which excluded terminally differentiated effector memory CD45RA+ cells. The sample was naive CD8+ T cells from PBMCs. Receptors originate from a man aged 18 to 35 in good health. Some clones in this sample may be carry-over from other donors' samples.

V usage is TRBV4-3 and J usage is TRBJ2-7; 12 bases line up with TRBD2. The CDR3 covers 19 residues. Germline-derived CDR1 and CDR2 are LGHNA and YSLEER. The V gene end was trimmed by 0 bases and the J gene end by 3 bases; junction bases not matched to a gene: 12. The CDR3 DNA follows: TGCGCCAGCAGCCAAGATTATGGGCCCGGACTAGCGGGATACTACGAGCAGTACTTC. Translation: CASSQDYGPGLAGYYEQYF.

This clone came up once. This chain connects TRBV9 to TRBJ1-2; possible D gene TRBD1, 5 bases. From germline, CDR1 is SGDLS and CDR2 YYNGEE. V shed 0 bases and J shed 3 bases, with 9 bases lying between them. The CDR3 runs 14 residues. This CDR3 is CASSVGDGYYGYTF. The CDR3 DNA sequence: TGTGCCAGCAGCGTAGGGGACGGATACTATGGCTACACCTTC.

The CDR3 DNA sequence: TGTGCCAGCAGCTTAGTATTCCCAGGAAACACCATATATTTT. This translates into CASSLVFPGNTIYF. The genes are TRBV7-2 and TRBJ1-3; D remains unclear. V was pared by 1 base and J by 4 bases, with 8 bases between. From germline, CDR1 is SGHTA and CDR2 FQGNSA. The CDR3 runs to 14 residues. The full variable domain, its missing parts supplied by reference TRBV7-2 and TRBJ1-3, is GAGVSQSPSNKVTEKGKDVELRCDPISGHTALYWYRQSLGQGLEFLIYFQGNSAPDKSGLPSDRFSAERTGGSVSTLTIQRTQQEDSAVYLCASSLVFPGNTIYFGEGSWLTVV.

The gene calls are TRBV29-1 and TRBJ2-5; TRBD1 is a possible D gene (6 bases). Judging by the DNA end, TRBJ2-7 fits better; the J call may be wrong. CDR3 size: 14 residues. Looked up from germline, CDR1 is SQVTM and CDR2 is ANQGSEA. Here the CDR3 DNA reads TGCAGCGCCCGTGGGCTAGTGGGACAATACGAGCAGTACTTC. It is translated as CSARGLVGQYEQYF.

CDR3 in DNA: TGTGCCAGCCGGATCCCGTTCCTAGCGGCGAGCTCCTACGAGCAGTACTTC. It yields the protein CASRIPFLAASSYEQYF. The J gene is TRBJ2-7, the V gene TRBV2, with 7 bases aligning to TRBD2. This CDR3 has 17 residues. With 8 bases clipped from V and 0 bases from J, the junction kept 16 bases outside the gene matches. Germline-derived CDR1 and CDR2 are SNHLY and FYNNEI.

This chain links TRBV28 with TRBJ2-3, with 7 positions matching TRBD2. V shed 3 bases, J shed 0 bases, and the junction held 9 bases outside the gene matches. The CDR3 totals 17 residues. Germline V lookup: CDR1 MDHEN, CDR2 SYDVKM. The CDR3 bases are TGTGCCAGCAGTTTCGGGACTACCTCACCTAGCACAGATACGCAGTATTTT. It encodes CASSFGTTSPSTDTQYF.

The rearrangement uses TRBV4-1 and TRBJ2-1; D might be TRBD2 (5 bases). This CDR3 contains 14 residues. CDR1 is MGHRA, CDR2 YSYEKL, per germline. V lost 3 bases and J 5 bases, leaving 11 bases between the germline ends. DNA for the CDR3: TGCGCCAGCAGCCACGGACTTGCCGACAATGAGCAGTTCTTC. This codes for CASSHGLADNEQFF.

J is TRBJ2-7 and V is TRBV27, with TRBD1 matching 10 bases. V lost 8 bases, J lost 5 bases, and 9 bases stayed unmatched. Germline CDR1 reads MNHEY; CDR2 reads SMNVEV (reference sequence). CDR3 length equals 14 residues. The DNA of the CDR3 is TGTGCCAGCGCCGCTCGGGACAGGGGAGACGAGCAGTACTTC. This codes for CASAARDRGDEQYF.

Concerning this clone: In the same sample, other DNA sequences code for this CDR3. V usage is TRBV28 and J usage is TRBJ2-7, with D possibly being TRBD2 (6 bases). The CDR3 is 12 amino acids. Germline V gene lookup returns CDR1 MDHEN and CDR2 SYDVKM. V was pared by 6 bases and J by 6 bases, with 12 bases between. CDR3 DNA sequence: TGTGCCAGCAGCCGGGGACTGTCCGAGCAGTACTTC. Translated: CASSRGLSEQYF.

The chain recombines TRBV5-4 with TRBJ2-2; D is uncertain. CDR1 is SGHNT, CDR2 YYREEE, per germline (reference sequence). The V and J ends lost 3 bases and 1 base respectively, with 16 bases between them. CDR3 length: 17 residues. This chain's CDR3 is CASSSHDWTENTGELFF. The CDR3, as DNA: TGTGCCAGCAGCTCGCATGATTGGACCGAGAACACCGGGGAGCTGTTTTTT. Looking up the rest from reference TRBV5-4 and TRBJ2-2 gives the full variable domain: ETGVTQSPTHLIKTRGQQVTLRCSSQSGHNTVSWYQQALGQGPQFIFQYYREEENGRGNFPPRFSGLQFPNYSSELNVNALELDDSALYLCASSSHDWTENTGELFFGEGSRLTVL.

J is TRBJ1-1 and V is TRBV5-4, with D possibly matching TRBD1 (6 bases). V lost 4 bases and J lost 1, with 14 bases in between. The CDR3 contains 15 residues. The germline V gene has CDR1 SGHNT and CDR2 YYREEE (reference sequence). This chain's CDR3 is CASSHLGHRNTEAFF. Written as DNA, the CDR3 is TGTGCCAGCAGCCACCTGGGACACCGGAACACTGAAGCTTTCTTT.

J is TRBJ2-7 and V is TRBV29-1; 11 nucleotides agree with TRBD2. The CDR3 spans 14 residues. Germline CDR1 and CDR2: SQVTM and ANQGSEA. Trimming took 6 bases from V and 2 from J; bases not matched to a gene: 6. This chain's CDR3 is CSVRTSGLPYEQYF. The CDR3 region has the DNA TGCAGCGTCCGGACTAGCGGGCTTCCCTACGAGCAGTACTTC.

V gene TRBV11-2 combines with J gene TRBJ2-3; D gene ambiguous. The V gene lost 10 bases and the J gene lost 2 bases, with 13 bases spanning the gap. The CDR3 loop spans 13 amino acids. Germline V CDR1 and CDR2: SGHAT, FQNNGV. CDR3 DNA: TGTGCCATCCCGGGTTCCTCCACAGATACGCAGTATTTT. This translates into CAIPGSSTDTQYF. The variable domain in full, completed from reference TRBV11-2 and TRBJ2-3, reads EAGVAQSPRYKIIEKRQSVAFWCNPISGHATLYWYQQILGQGPKLLIQFQNNGVVDDSQLPKDRFSAERLKGVDSTLKIQPAKLEDSAVYLCAIPGSSTDTQYFGPGTRLTVL.

This clone showed up just once. This chain connects TRBV5-6 to TRBJ1-2; perhaps TRBD1 as D (5 bases). The V gene's germline CDR1 is SGHDT and CDR2 YYEEEE. The V and J ends lost 2 bases and 8 bases respectively, with 16 bases between them. This CDR3 contains 14 residues. CDR3 residues: CASSLGDRLWGYTF. CDR3 coding DNA: TGTGCCAGCAGCTTAGGGGACCGGCTTTGGGGCTACACCTTC.

The rearrangement links TRBV14 to TRBJ2-1, with 9 bases that match TRBD2. With 4 bases clipped from V and 3 bases from J, the junction kept 7 bases outside the gene matches. Germline assignment: CDR1 SGHDN and CDR2 FVKESK. The CDR3 runs to 16 residues. This CDR3 reads CASSRSGTSLYNEQFF. CDR3 coding DNA: TGTGCCAGCAGCCGAAGCGGGACTAGCCTCTACAATGAGCAGTTCTTC.

On this clone itself: The same CDR3 is also encoded by other DNA sequences in this sample. CDR3 DNA: TGCGCCAGCAGCCAAGACTCAGGGGGCTATGGCTACACCTTC. This translates into CASSQDSGGYGYTF. The chain couples TRBV4-3 to TRBJ1-2; 7 bases agree with TRBD1. The germline gives CDR1 LGHNA, CDR2 YSLEER. V was clipped by 0 bases and J by 4 bases; unmatched bases: 2. The length of the CDR3 is 14 residues.

The chain has TRBV7-2 and TRBJ2-7; D is possibly TRBD1 (5 bases). The CDR3 is 14 amino acids. The V end was cut by 1 base, the J end by 2 bases, with 9 bases between. The germline V gene has CDR1 SGHTA and CDR2 FQGNSA. In DNA form, the CDR3 reads TGTGCCAGCAGCTTAGAAGTGACAGCCTACGAGCAGTACTTC. It yields the protein CASSLEVTAYEQYF.

The V call is TRBV28, the J call TRBJ1-1; D is possibly TRBD1 (5 bases). The germline gives CDR1 MDHEN, CDR2 SYDVKM. V was cut by 4 bases and J by 1 base, with 7 bases left in between. The CDR3 covers 13 residues. The CDR3, as DNA: TGTGCCAGCAGTTCCGGGGGGAACACTGAAGCTTTCTTT. This codes for CASSSGGNTEAFF.

The chain combines TRBV6-5 with TRBJ1-2, with D perhaps TRBD1 (5 bases). CDR3 length: 15 residues. Trimming shortened V by 4 bases and J by 4 bases, and 16 bases separated the two germline ends. Germline CDR1 reads MNHEY; CDR2 reads SVGAGI. The CDR3 sequence: CASSSLGLDLYGYTF. In DNA, the CDR3 is TGTGCCAGCAGTTCCCTGGGACTGGACCTCTATGGCTACACCTTC.

CDR3 residues: CASRSGRDWGYTF. The CDR3, as DNA: TGTGCCAGCAGATCGGGGCGAGATTGGGGCTACACCTTC. V usage is TRBV28 and J usage is TRBJ1-2; perhaps TRBD1 as D (5 bases). Germline assignment: CDR1 MDHEN and CDR2 SYDVKM. This CDR3 is 13 amino acids long. Deletions cut 6 bases from V and 8 bases from J, with 16 bases between.

V usage is TRBV15 and J usage is TRBJ2-5; 7 nucleotides match TRBD2. This CDR3 has 15 residues. V lost 0 bases and J lost 4; bases outside the gene matches: 5. The germline V gene has CDR1 LNHNV and CDR2 YYDKDF (reference sequence). CDR3 loop: CATSRDFTGGETQYF. Written as DNA, the CDR3 is TGTGCCACCAGCAGAGATTTCACGGGGGGAGAGACCCAGTACTTC.